Following are 32 T cell receptor beta chains from one sample sequenced in a study of blood T cell repertoires in COVID-19. Measured with immunoSEQ multiplex PCR; TCRdb has only the in-frame clones, and not every one. The sample lists 150,000 to 200,000 clones; roughly 84% were seen once. Specimen: PBMCs or T cells enriched from blood (not recorded which). The source is a woman aged 55-69 years who had recovered from COVID-19.

This chain joins TRBV6-1 and TRBJ2-1, with a weak D call TRBD2 (5 bases). V lost 3 bases and J 11 bases, leaving 14 bases between the germline ends. Germline V gene lookup returns CDR1 MNHNS and CDR2 SASEGT. The CDR3 has 13 amino acids. This CDR3 is CASSDYEGSQQFF. CDR3 nucleotide sequence: TGTGCCAGCAGTGATTATGAGGGATCCCAGCAGTTCTTC.

This clone was counted between two and nine times. The CDR3 is CASSIWEGTEAFF. Written as DNA, the CDR3 is TGTGCCAGCAGTATTTGGGAGGGCACTGAAGCTTTCTTT. The chain links TRBV6-5 to TRBJ1-1; no definite D call. Trimming left V 5 bases short and J 4 bases short, with 11 bases between. The germline V gene has CDR1 MNHEY and CDR2 SVGAGI. This CDR3 comprises 13 residues.

This clone was picked up a small number of times. The CDR3 loop reads CASRTTSGSYEQYF. In DNA, the CDR3 is TGCGCCAGCAGGACGACTAGCGGATCCTACGAGCAGTACTTC. V and J are TRBV5-1 and TRBJ2-7, with 9 bases fitting TRBD2. Trimming removed 5 bases from V and 1 base from J; junction bases left unmatched: 4. Germline-derived CDR1 and CDR2 are SGHRS and YFSETQ. The CDR3 runs 14 residues. Together with reference TRBV5-1 and TRBJ2-7, the CDR3 gives the full variable domain: KAGVTQTPRYLIKTRGQQVTLSCSPISGHRSVSWYQQTPGQGLQFLFEYFSETQRNKGNFPGRFSGRQFSNSRSEMNVSTLELGDSALYLCASRTTSGSYEQYFGPGTRLTVT.

The chain has TRBV3-1 (or the pseudogene TRBV3-2) and TRBJ1-6, with 8 positions matching TRBD1. Germline CDR1 and CDR2: LGHDT and YNNKEL (reference sequence). After removal of 4 bases from V and 7 bases from J, the junction contained 9 bases not matched to a gene. The CDR3 covers 16 residues. CDR3 in amino acids: CASSLGSGTGNSPLHF. In DNA form, the CDR3 reads TGTGCCAGCAGCCTTGGTAGTGGGACAGGCAATTCACCCCTCCACTTT.

V and J are TRBV3-1 (or the pseudogene TRBV3-2) and TRBJ1-1, with no clear D. There are 14 residues in the CDR3. CDR1 is LGHDT and CDR2 is YNNKEL in the germline V gene (reference sequence). V was clipped by 1 base and J by 2 bases, with 8 bases between them. The CDR3 coding sequence is TGTGCCAGCAGCCAAGTTACGGGTAACACTGAAGCTTTCTTT. Translating it yields CASSQVTGNTEAFF.

The chain has TRBV2 and TRBJ1-1; 7 nucleotides match TRBD1. Per the germline V gene, CDR1 is SNHLY and CDR2 is FYNNEI. CDR3 length: 13 amino acids. Unmatched junction bases numbered 6, after V lost 6 bases and J lost 5 bases. The CDR3 is CASSGQAGTEAFF. The CDR3 DNA sequence: TGTGCCAGCAGCGGACAGGCAGGAACTGAAGCTTTCTTT.

The chain has TRBV12-1 and TRBJ1-3; the table's D call TRBD1 went unverified against the DNA. TRBV12-1 is recorded as a pseudogene. The CDR3 is 15 residues long. In DNA form, the CDR3 reads TGTGCCAGCAGCTGGCCGGACAGGGGGCTGAACACCATATATTTT. As protein: CASSWPDRGLNTIYF.

The chain combines TRBV13 with TRBJ1-2; possibly TRBD1 for D (6 bases). The germline V gene encodes CDR1 PRHDT and CDR2 FYEKMQ (reference sequence). The CDR3 length is 14 residues. V dropped 3 bases and J dropped 3 bases, with 11 bases sitting between them. In DNA, the CDR3 is TGTGCCAGCAGCTTGGGCAGGGGAGACTATGGCTACACCTTC. Its translation: CASSLGRGDYGYTF.

This clone was observed once. The J gene is TRBJ2-7, the V gene TRBV12-3 or TRBV12-4; D ambiguous. Trimming removed 7 bases at V and 3 bases at J, with 10 bases between. This CDR3 contains 12 residues. DNA for the CDR3: TGTGCCAGCACCCCAGGTGGCTACGAGCAGTACTTC. Its translation is CASTPGGYEQYF.

The count of this clone is one. The V and J genes are TRBV7-8 and TRBJ2-2, with TRBD1 matching over 7 bases. The germline V gene encodes CDR1 SGHVS and CDR2 FQNEAQ. After removal of 5 bases from V and 5 bases from J, the junction contained 8 bases not matched to a gene. The CDR3 is made up of 15 amino acids. The CDR3, as DNA: TGTGCCAGCAGCCCCAGACAGGGTTGGACCGGGGAGCTGTTTTTT. Its protein product is CASSPRQGWTGELFF.

The chain employs TRBV7-3 and TRBJ2-3; D gene ambiguous. This CDR3 spans 16 amino acids. V lost 2 bases and J lost 2, with 14 bases in between. Germline loops: CDR1 SGHTA, CDR2 FQGTGA. The chain's CDR3 is CASSLGPDEFTDTQYF. The CDR3 region has the DNA TGTGCCAGCAGCTTAGGGCCAGACGAGTTCACAGATACGCAGTATTTT.

On this clone: One end of the junction varies from germline; a read error may be responsible. This chain links TRBV27 with TRBJ2-1, with 12 bases that match TRBD2. Germline V gene lookup returns CDR1 MNHEY and CDR2 SMNVEV (reference sequence). This CDR3 comprises 14 residues. CDR3 nucleotide sequence: TGTGCCAGCAGTTTCTCCCGACTAGCGGGAGAGCTCCTCTTC. Amino acids: CASSFSRLAGELLF.

The rearrangement uses TRBV6-2 or TRBV6-3 and TRBJ1-2; TRBD1 matches at 11 bases. The junction had 7 bases not matched to a gene; V was cut back by 6 bases and J by 4 bases. Germline values: CDR1 MNHEY, CDR2 SVGEGT. The length of the CDR3 is 15 residues. The CDR3 region has the DNA TGTGCCAGCAGCGTGGACAGGGGGCGAGTCTATGGCTACACCTTC. Its translation is CASSVDRGRVYGYTF.

V usage is TRBV18 and J usage is TRBJ2-7; D is perhaps TRBD2 (5 bases). The CDR3 consists of 14 residues. CDR1 is KGHSH and CDR2 is LQKENI in the germline V gene. The ends were cut back, 2 bases at V and 2 bases at J, with 10 bases in the middle. CDR3 DNA: TGTGCCAGCTCACCAGGGTCGGGAACCTACGAGCAGTACTTC. Translation gives CASSPGSGTYEQYF. The whole variable domain, remainder taken from reference TRBV18 and TRBJ2-7, is NAGVMQNPRHLVRRRGQEARLRCSPMKGHSHVYWYRQLPEEGLKFMVYLQKENIIDESGMPKERFSAEFPKEGPSILRIQQVVRGDSAAYFCASSPGSGTYEQYFGPGTRLTVT.

This sequence joins TRBV19 and TRBJ1-5; D call uncertain. V was trimmed by 3 bases and J by 5 bases, leaving 17 bases between them. Germline V gives CDR1 LNHDA, CDR2 SQIVND (reference sequence). The CDR3 contains 16 residues. The CDR3 protein is CASSIGRSDLDQPQHF. For the CDR3, the DNA is TGTGCCAGTAGTATTGGAAGGTCTGATCTAGATCAGCCCCAGCATTTT.

The rearrangement joins TRBV7-3 to TRBJ2-2, with 8 bases lining up with TRBD2. After removal of 5 bases from V and 8 bases from J, the junction contained 13 bases not matched to a gene. Germline V gene sequence: CDR1 SGHTA, CDR2 FQGTGA. The CDR3 is made up of 16 amino acids. The CDR3 here is CASSRMEGGRSGELFF. In nucleotides, the CDR3 is TGTGCCAGCAGCCGCATGGAGGGCGGGAGGTCAGGGGAGCTGTTTTTT. The full variable domain, completed using reference TRBV7-3 and TRBJ2-2, is GAGVSQTPSNKVTEKGKYVELRCDPISGHTALYWYRQSLGQGPEFLIYFQGTGAADDSGLPNDRFFAVRPEGSVSTLKIQRTERGDSAVYLCASSRMEGGRSGELFFGEGSRLTVL.

The rearrangement links TRBV4-2 to TRBJ2-3, with D uncertain. V shed 4 bases and J shed 7 bases, with 21 bases lying between them. Germline CDR1 is LGHNA and CDR2 is YNFKEQ. The length of the CDR3 is 16 residues. The CDR3, as DNA: TGTGCCAGCAGCCCAAGTGTTGGCGGTGCGAGGAATACGCAGTATTTT. Residues: CASSPSVGGARNTQYF.

This chain links TRBV19 with TRBJ1-2, with TRBD1 matching over 7 bases. Germline V gene data show CDR1 as LNHDA and CDR2 as SQIVND (reference sequence). The CDR3 totals 15 residues. J lost 3 bases, V lost 7 bases, and 11 bases had no gene match. The CDR3 loop is CASTEGARKDYGYTF. The CDR3 nucleotides read TGTGCCAGTACTGAGGGGGCGCGGAAAGACTATGGCTACACCTTC.

The chain recombines TRBV13 with TRBJ2-2; 9 bases map to TRBD1. The trim removed 5 bases at V and 6 bases at J, leaving 4 bases unmatched. The CDR3 has 14 amino acids. The V gene's germline CDR1 is PRHDT and CDR2 FYEKMQ (reference sequence). The DNA for the CDR3 is TGTGCCAGCAGCCGGGACAGGGTAGCCGGGGAGCTGTTTTTT. Translated: CASSRDRVAGELFF.

The chain uses TRBV6-4 and TRBJ2-1; 10 bases align to TRBD2. The CDR3 totals 16 residues. Germline CDR1 MRHNA, CDR2 SNTAGT. The trim removed 6 bases at V and 2 bases at J, leaving 7 bases unmatched. The CDR3 here is CASSSQAGGTYNEQFF. CDR3 nucleotides: TGTGCCAGCAGCAGCCAAGCGGGAGGGACCTACAATGAGCAGTTCTTC.

The chain has TRBV4-2 and TRBJ1-1; a weak D match, TRBD1 (5 bases). The CDR3 runs to 15 residues. Trimming left V 0 bases short and J 4 bases short, with 12 bases between. The germline V gene encodes CDR1 LGHNA and CDR2 YNFKEQ. The CDR3 bases are TGTGCCAGCAGCCAAGACAACCGGGGGACCACTGAAGCTTTCTTT. Protein: CASSQDNRGTTEAFF.

This chain joins TRBV25-1 and TRBJ2-1, with 9 bases fitting TRBD2. This CDR3 contains 13 residues. V trimming: 6 bases; J trimming: 13 bases; junction bases outside the gene matches: 10. Germline V gene lookup returns CDR1 MGHDK and CDR2 SYGVNS. The CDR3 DNA reads as TGTGCCAGCAGATCTAGCGGGACGCCGCATCAGTTCTTC. Translating gives CASRSSGTPHQFF.

This clone was observed a single time. The chain recombines TRBV11-2 with TRBJ2-3; 7 nucleotides line up with TRBD2. The CDR3 runs 14 residues. The V gene's germline CDR1 is SGHAT and CDR2 FQNNGV. The trim removed 8 bases at V and 4 bases at J, leaving 9 bases unmatched. CDR3 nucleotides: TGTGCCAGCGGGAAGGGCGGGAGTCCAGATACGCAGTATTTT. This sequence encodes CASGKGGSPDTQYF. The full variable domain, its missing parts supplied by reference TRBV11-2 and TRBJ2-3, is EAGVAQSPRYKIIEKRQSVAFWCNPISGHATLYWYQQILGQGPKLLIQFQNNGVVDDSQLPKDRFSAERLKGVDSTLKIQPAKLEDSAVYLCASGKGGSPDTQYFGPGTRLTVL.

This clone was found once. This sequence joins TRBV18 and TRBJ1-1, with 9 bases aligning to TRBD1. The CDR3 consists of 15 residues. The V and J ends lost 1 base and 3 bases, in that order; junction bases with no gene match: 3. Germline loops: CDR1 KGHSH, CDR2 LQKENI. The CDR3 reads CASSPQGQGYTEAFF. In DNA form, the CDR3 reads TGTGCCAGCTCACCACAGGGACAGGGATACACTGAAGCTTTCTTT.

CDR3 region: CASSPAVVSYGYTF. As DNA, the CDR3 is TGTGCCAGCAGCCCCGCGGTAGTGTCCTATGGCTACACCTTC. The V call is TRBV5-4, the J call TRBJ1-2; D gene ambiguous. This CDR3 has 14 residues. Trimming shortened V by 4 bases and J by 4 bases, and 14 bases separated the two germline ends. Germline values: CDR1 SGHNT, CDR2 YYREEE (reference sequence).

J is TRBJ1-5 and V is TRBV3-1 (or the pseudogene TRBV3-2), with D unresolved. Germline-derived CDR1 and CDR2 are LGHDT and YNNKEL (reference sequence). V was pared by 0 bases and J by 6 bases, with 12 bases between. The CDR3 runs 15 residues. CDR3 in amino acids: CASSQDPGSSQPQHF. The DNA of the CDR3 is TGTGCCAGCAGCCAAGATCCGGGTAGTTCTCAGCCCCAGCATTTT.

This sequence joins TRBV13 and TRBJ2-3, with D possibly matching TRBD1 (6 bases). Germline loops: CDR1 PRHDT, CDR2 FYEKMQ (reference sequence). The CDR3 is 15 residues long. V lost 3 bases to trimming and J lost 2 bases, with 12 bases between them. CDR3 region: CASSFQGLFTDTQYF. CDR3 DNA sequence: TGTGCCAGCAGCTTCCAGGGGCTATTCACAGATACGCAGTATTTT.

The rearrangement uses TRBV18 and TRBJ1-2; 9 positions match TRBD1. The CDR3 consists of 16 residues. CDR1 is KGHSH, CDR2 LQKENI, per germline. The ends lost 1 base at V and 4 bases at J; junction bases unmatched: 7. CDR3 amino acids: CASSPLQGALSYGYTF. The DNA of the CDR3 is TGTGCCAGCTCACCACTACAGGGGGCGCTGAGCTATGGCTACACCTTC.

The V call is TRBV7-9, the J call TRBJ2-3, with 8 bases fitting TRBD2. This CDR3 spans 15 amino acids. In germline, CDR1 is SEHNR, CDR2 FQNEAQ (reference sequence). V was clipped by 7 bases and J by 3 bases; unmatched bases: 9. DNA for the CDR3: TGTGCCAGCACTTCGACTAGCGCTGTAACAGATACGCAGTATTTT. Translating it yields CASTSTSAVTDTQYF.

The V and J genes are TRBV15 and TRBJ1-4; the match to TRBD1 covers 8 bases. The V segment lost 7 bases and the J segment 2 bases; nucleotides outside the gene matches: 6. The length of the CDR3 is 15 residues. The germline V gene has CDR1 LNHNV and CDR2 YYDKDF (reference sequence). As DNA, the CDR3 is TGTGCCACCACCCAGAACAGGGGGACTAATGAAAAACTGTTTTTT. Translating gives CATTQNRGTNEKLFF.

This clone was observed a handful of times. The rearrangement uses TRBV5-4 and TRBJ2-2, with 8 bases identical to TRBD1. The V and J ends lost 4 bases and 0 bases, in that order; junction bases with no gene match: 5. CDR1 is SGHNT and CDR2 is YYREEE in the germline V gene (reference sequence). This CDR3 has 16 residues. Here the CDR3 DNA reads TGTGCCAGCAGCGACGGGACAGGAGCGAACACCGGGGAGCTGTTTTTT. This gives the protein CASSDGTGANTGELFF.

V gene TRBV27 combines with J gene TRBJ1-1; D ambiguous. V lost 3 bases, J lost 1 base, and 6 bases lay in between. Per germline, CDR1 MNHEY and CDR2 SMNVEV (reference sequence). This CDR3 has 13 amino acids. The CDR3 nucleotides read TGTGCCAGCAGTTTTCGGTGGAACACTGAAGCTTTCTTT. Amino acid sequence: CASSFRWNTEAFF.